The sequence of this T cell receptor (beta chain) was determined in a study of Graves' ophthalmopathy and Graves' hyperthyroidism. The diagnosis combined clinical symptoms, thyroxine, TRAb, thyroid ultrasound and orbital computed tomography scans. PBMCs were isolated from an approximately 10 ml sample of fresh peripheral blood. As the template, RNA transcripts were used to amplify TCR beta CDR3 regions. Investigators did first-round RT-PCR with HTBI primers, then second-round multiplex PCR. In TCRdb, the multiplex PCR reads were re-called with MiXCR into one record per CDR3 protein. The sample contains approximately 410,000 distinct CDR3 sequences, 15% of which appear only once. The study, taken as a whole, reports: Most clonotypes expanded in thyroid above 0.001 frequency were present in blood too. Ophthalmopathy progression was predicted with approximately 64% sensitivity and about 72% specificity.

On this clonotype: The antigen remains undetermined.

Trimming took off 0 bases at V and 7 bases at J, with 16 bases between the two ends. The CDR3 consists of 15 residues. From germline, CDR1 is SGHRS and CDR2 YFSETQ. The chain uses TRBV5-1 and TRBJ1-2; TRBD1 is a possible D gene (5 bases). This clonotype was obtained from a woman aged 18-29 years with stable Graves' hyperthyroidism. Sequences were obtained from peripheral blood. CDR3 loop: CASSLVMGTGSGYTF. In DNA form, the CDR3 reads TGCGCCAGCAGCTTGGTGATGGGGACCGGTTCTGGCTACACCTTC.